This TCR beta chain was retrieved from a study of CD4+ T cells in melanoma. Assay used: immunoSEQ multiplex PCR; TCRdb lists only in-frame clones, some missing. The table shows 20,000 to 25,000 clones, with about three quarters occurring only once. With 6 bases removed from V and 4 bases from J, the gap between germline ends came to 13 bases. Germline V gene data show CDR1 as MNHNS and CDR2 as SASEGT. This CDR3 contains 14 residues. The TCR sequence derives from a human donor with melanoma. V gene TRBV6-1 combines with J gene TRBJ1-3; unclear D gene. The CDR3 bases are TGTGCCAGCAGGATCGACGGCTCCGGAAACACCATATATTTT. It translates to CASRIDGSGNTIYF.